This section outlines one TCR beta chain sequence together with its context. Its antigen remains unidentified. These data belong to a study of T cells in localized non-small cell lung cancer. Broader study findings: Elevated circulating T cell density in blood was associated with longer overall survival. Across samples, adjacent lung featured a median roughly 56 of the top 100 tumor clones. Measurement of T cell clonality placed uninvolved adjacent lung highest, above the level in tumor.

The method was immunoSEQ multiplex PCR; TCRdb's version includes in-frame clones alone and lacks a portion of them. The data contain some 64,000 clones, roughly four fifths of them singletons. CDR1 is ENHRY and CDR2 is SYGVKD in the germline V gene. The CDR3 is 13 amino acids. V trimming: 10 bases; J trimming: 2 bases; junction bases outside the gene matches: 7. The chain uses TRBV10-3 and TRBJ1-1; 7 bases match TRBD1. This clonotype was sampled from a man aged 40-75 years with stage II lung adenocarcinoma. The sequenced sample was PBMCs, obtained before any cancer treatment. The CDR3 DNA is TGTGCCAGCACAGGGGAGAGCAACACTGAAGCTTTCTTT. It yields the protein CASTGESNTEAFF.